Listed below are T cell receptor beta chains from one sample, sequenced in a study of shared clonotypes between healthy human individuals. Clones were read by immunoSEQ multiplex PCR, and TCRdb kept only the in-frame ones, dropping some. Here the sample spans a few million clones, 90% to 95% being singletons. The sample comprised naive CD4+ T cells from PBMCs. These receptors came from a man aged 18 to 30 in good health. Some clones in this sample may be carry-over from other donors' samples. The CDR3 runs from the conserved cysteine through the conserved F or W. A D gene is named only where the DNA matches it firmly. Not every row has a clone size; where given, it reads once, few, many or a size class.

-	-	15	TRBV7-2	TRBJ2-1	TGTGCCAGCAGTTCGGTAGGCCTCCCTTGGGGTGAGCAGTTCTTC	CASSSVGLPWGEQFF
TRBD2	-	15	TRBV28	TRBJ2-4	TGTGCCAGCCTTACGGGGGGTCTAGCCAAAAACATTCAGTACTTC	CASLTGGLAKNIQYF
TRBD1	-	16	TRBV15	TRBJ1-1	TGTGCCACCAGCCGCCTTTCCGGGACAGGGTTTTCTGAAGCTTTCTTT	CATSRLSGTGFSEAFF
-	-	14	TRBV7-9	TRBJ1-1	TGTGCCAGCAGCTTCGGTGCGGGGGGTGCTGAAGCTTTCTTT	CASSFGAGGAEAFF
-	once	15	TRBV7-8	TRBJ2-1	TGTGCCAGCAGCTTGGTAGCGGCAACCTACAATGAGCAGTTCTTC	CASSLVAATYNEQFF
-	once	14	TRBV10-3	TRBJ2-2	TGTGCCATCAGTGCAGGGGCGGACACCGGGGAGCTGTTTTTT	CAISAGADTGELFF
-	-	16	TRBV5-4	TRBJ2-2	TGTGCCAGCAGCTTGGGGCCCAGGGGGGACACCGGGGAGCTGTTTTTT	CASSLGPRGDTGELFF
TRBD1	few	15	TRBV9	TRBJ1-5	TGTGCCAGCAGCGTAGGGGACAGCGGTCCTCAGCCCCAGCATTTT	CASSVGDSGPQPQHF
-	-	20	TRBV5-4	TRBJ2-6	TGTGCCAGCAGCTCCAGGGGGCGCGGGGGCTCCCCGTGGGGGGCCAACGTCCTGACTTTC	CASSSRGRGGSPWGANVLTF
-	-	12	TRBV28	TRBJ2-3	TGTGCCAGCAGTTCTGACACGTTTACGCAGTATTTT	CASSSDTFTQYF
-	-	12	TRBV28	TRBJ2-3	TGTGCCAGCAGCACAGAGCGGGACAGGCAGTATTTT	CASSTERDRQYF
TRBD2	-	16	TRBV11-2	TRBJ2-2	TGTGCCAGCAGCTTACTAGCGGGAGTGAACACCGGGGAGCTGTTTTTT	CASSLLAGVNTGELFF
TRBD2	-	16	TRBV5-1	TRBJ2-2	TGCGCCAGCAGCCCCGGACTAGCGGGAGTGGCCGGGGAGCTGTTTTTT	CASSPGLAGVAGELFF
TRBD1	-	14	TRBV28	TRBJ1-1	TGTGCCAGCAGTTTGACAGGGGGGGACAGGGCAGCTTTCTTT	CASSLTGGDRAAFF
-	-	15	TRBV4-1	TRBJ1-5	TGCGCCAGCAGCCAACCCGGGCCTGGCAATCAGCCCCAGCATTTT	CASSQPGPGNQPQHF
TRBD2	-	14	TRBV5-1	TRBJ2-7	TGCGCCAGCAGCCGAGGGGAGGGAGTGGGAGAGCAGTACTTC	CASSRGEGVGEQYF
TRBD1	-	14	TRBV5-4	TRBJ1-4	TGTGCCAGCAGCCAAAGGGGGCGAGATGAAAAACTGTTTTTT	CASSQRGRDEKLFF
-	-	12	TRBV2	TRBJ2-1	TGTGCCAGCAGTCTGGGACTGGATGAGCAGTTCTTC	CASSLGLDEQFF
TRBD1	-	15	TRBV5-1	TRBJ2-1	TGCGCCAGCAGCACGGGACAGGGCCTCGCTAATGAGCAGTTCTTC	CASSTGQGLANEQFF
TRBD1	-	14	TRBV7-3	TRBJ2-2	TGTGCCAGCAGCTCGACAGGGTACACCGGGGAGCTGTTTTTT	CASSSTGYTGELFF